This T cell receptor (beta chain) originates from a study of cytomegalovirus exposure and HLA in healthy donors (dated by TCRdb to 2016 to 2017). Regarding the research as a whole: In an earlier analysis of roughly 500 of the donors, roughly 300 Gb of sequence data and 90 million to 120 million unique TCR beta sequences from about 180 million T cells were reported. About 310 gigabases of sequencing data and approximately 85 million unique TCR sequences were included in an early release covering several hundred HLA-typed donors. Among the roughly 400 genotyped donors, 75% to 90% belonged to the genetic ancestry cluster associated with self-reported Caucasian donors. The study aimed to test whether signatures of past pathogen exposure could be identified by cataloging public T cell receptors. Using immunosequencing, the study profiled T cell repertoires from 500 to 800 subjects and related those repertoires to cytomegalovirus serostatus. Along with the approximately 700-subject first cohort, a separate validation cohort of 120 different subjects was used. To predict cytomegalovirus infection status, the study brought together high-throughput TCR immunosequencing, statistical association of individual TCRs with disease status, and machine learning. A later analysis re-examined previously published TCR beta repertoires from roughly 720 donors and added high-resolution HLA genotyping to investigate patterns of TCR occurrence. Rather than drawing on any new phenotypic data, the later analysis identified candidate immune exposures from TCR beta sequences and the way those sequences occurred across donors. An earlier analysis of roughly 600 of the donors used high-throughput TCR beta sequencing to judge whether each TCR beta V gene segment behaved as functional or pseudogenic. Alongside the repertoire data, information on donor age, sex, ethnicity and CMV serostatus was compiled. In a later genetic analysis, genome-wide SNP genotypes for about 55% of the roughly 700 donors were used, and that subset was treated as a discovery cohort. All discovery cohort repertoires had been generated on a single sequencing platform. Class I and class II HLA loci were covered by the typing at four-digit resolution. The number of donors typed differed by locus, with about 629-640 for A, B, C, DRB1 and DQB1, around 520 for DQA1, over 600 for DPA1, and approximately 470 for DPB1. Four or five DR-DQ haplotypes were handled as single units for association and clustering because linkage in the cohort was strong. On average, around 240,000 unique TCR beta nucleotide sequences were sequenced per donor among more than 350 genotyped donors of the cohort, with roughly 19% of those sequences being non-productive. Paper-wide results and their limitations: A later analysis associated some 17,000 TCR beta sequences with specific HLA alleles at a false discovery rate of 0.05. An association between a missense DCLRE1C variant and V-gene and J-gene trimming of TCR beta chains was found in a later genetic analysis and replicated in an independent cohort. Because HLA typing was missing for some donors at each locus, association tests included only the typed subset. Correlated functional status among segregating V segments might be attributable to linkage disequilibrium, but an unknown experimental factor could not be ruled out. The presence/absence analyses assumed that sequencing depth was roughly uniform across donors, and that assumption may not be true. In a later analysis, the rate of TCR association differed among HLA loci, with DRB1 alleles having the most associated TCRs and HLA-C alleles having the fewest. In vitro tests confirmed that a few of the cytomegalovirus-associated TCR beta chains recognize cytomegalovirus antigens. Compared with equally common non-associated chains, HLA-associated TCR beta chains in a later analysis were more clonally expanded and had lower generation probabilities. In an earlier analysis of approximately 590 of the donors, most TCR beta V segments appeared in productive rearrangements about 87% or about 30% of the time, broadly matching IMGT annotations. The authors suggested that the approach could potentially be extended to other disease states and immunological phenotypes. A group of highly shared sequence variants was considered likely to be a technical artifact of the sequencing pipeline. Compared with the roughly 700-donor mean, donors in an Asian-associated ancestry cluster had fewer N-insertions in productive TCRs, according to a later genetic analysis. In this cohort, only TCR beta chains were sequenced, and detectable features were limited by the absence of alpha or paired-chain data. Across donors, most TCR sequences were observed very rarely, whereas some public TCRs were present in many individuals. Some IMGT-functional V segments, including TRBV6-2 and TRBV6-3, could not be distinguished by the 87-base-pair reads and were therefore excluded. A further reported finding was that TCR beta sequences accurately predicted the HLA-A and HLA-B alleles for most subjects in the first cohort. The earlier analysis of nearly 600 of the donors excluded over 15 rarely observed V segments, including chromosome 9 orphons, because counts were too low. A later analysis reported that several top co-occurrence clusters appeared linked to parvovirus B19, influenza, CMV and Epstein-Barr virus. Assigning TCR associations to individual alleles was difficult when HLA alleles, especially DR and DQ, strongly co-occurred. The classifier was reported to diagnose cytomegalovirus status with high specificity and sensitivity in both the original cohort and the validation cohort. A later analysis found that most CMV-associated TCR beta chains appeared HLA-restricted, with HLA associations seemingly driven largely by CMV exposure. The study listed approximately 150 TCR beta chains as associated with cytomegalovirus. The only immune exposure information available for the cohort was CMV serostatus.

The cohort was made up of several hundred healthy bone marrow donors. At the time of sampling, every cohort member was nominally healthy, though immune exposures that went unrecorded were likely present. The donor tested CMV seronegative and was one of the 352 seronegative cohort members. A peripheral blood sample was provided by each donor, and peripheral blood mononuclear cells were used for TCR beta sequencing. The Qiagen DNeasy Blood Extraction Kit was used to extract genomic DNA from the blood cell samples. The library was made by the immunoSEQ multiplex PCR assay. The multiplex PCR relied on a mix of 60 forward primers for TCR Vbeta segments and 13 reverse primers for TCR Jbeta segments. Amplification of the CDR3 region of rearranged TCR beta genes was performed with a multiplex PCR assay on genomic DNA. Amplified TCR beta libraries were sequenced as 87-base-pair reads on the Illumina HiSeq System. In the authors' own workflow: In a later analysis, 70 million to 95 million unique TCR beta chains were counted across the 666 repertoires, and approximately 11 million of these chains were shared by at least two donors. To remove PCR and sequencing errors, raw reads were error-corrected and collapsed into unique sequences using a nearest-neighbor algorithm that merged closely related sequences. V, D and J gene segments were assigned by aligning CDR3 sequences to IMGT reference sequences. For a sequence to be retained, at least a six-nucleotide match to both a V gene segment and a J gene segment was required. A rearrangement counted as productive if the CDR3 had no stop codons and remained in frame with V and J, and every other rearrangement counted as non-productive. CDR3 was defined by IMGT convention, running from the second conserved V-encoded cysteine to the conserved J-encoded phenylalanine. The earlier analysis of 500 to 750 of the donors excluded any sequence lacking an unambiguous match to a single V gene segment. An earlier analysis of just under 600 of the donors called V segments functional above 56.7% productive rearrangements and segregating when the between-donor standard deviation exceeded 5%. A statistical classification framework was built for diagnosing cytomegalovirus status from the catalog of TCR beta chain sequences. A later analysis assigned V and J genes by comparing TCR nucleotide sequences with IMGT/GENE-DB human TR gene sequences. Using the TCRdist pipeline, a later analysis assigned CDR3 sequences along with most-parsimonious VDJ recombination scenarios. In a later analysis, every TCR beta chain was defined by the combination of its CDR3 amino acid sequence and its V-gene family, and reads without a unique V-gene family were dropped. In a later analysis, 550 to 650 highly shared, low-generation-probability nucleotide sequences were removed to address suspected cross-contamination and a sequencing artifact. In a later analysis, a clonal expansion index was calculated for each public chain from normalized within-repertoire ranks of inferred template counts. In a later analysis, generation probabilities were computed with a VDJ recombination model fitted to out-of-frame rearrangements, and the resulting probabilities were checked against IGoR. In a later analysis, hypergeometric tests were used to score TCR-TCR, TCR-HLA and TCR-CMV co-occurrence, with a repertoire-size bias correction applied to TCR pairs. A later analysis estimated false discovery rates by permuting HLA or CMV assignments 20 times. A later analysis grouped co-occurring TCRs with DBSCAN, adding TCRdist sequence similarity when clustering within HLA-allele-positive subsets. For co-occurrence clustering, repertoires with fewer than 30,000 or more than 120,000 public chains were excluded, along with five repertoires with anomalous nucleotide sharing. Entries here come from immuneACCESS through TCRdb and include only in-frame sequences with V and J called. Some clones fail to appear in such tables; in the studies checked, an unresolved V gene covers under half of the shortfall, and the cause of the remainder is unknown. V and J calls and clone size are given by that table; D and trimming were obtained from the DNA. Here the sample has 84,000 or so clones; about 77% occur a single time. Of the sample, more than 2.5% is held by the ten largest clones.

As concerns this clone: The target of this receptor is not known. It has no much larger one-base neighbor in the sample; base qualities were not kept.

The cysteine opens and the phenylalanine closes a CDR3 of 16 amino acids. CDR3 DNA is the only sequence kept; it has 48 bases, read in frame from the first base. Trimming removed 4 bases from V and 5 bases from J; the gene matches leave 9 bases unexplained. The germline V gene gives CDR1 as SGHTS and CDR2 as YDEGEE. The V and J segments used are TRBV5-8 and TRBJ1-6, with TRBD1 matching 7 junction bases. The sequenced sample was PBMCs. The source of this sequence is a man aged 45-65 years in good health and CMV-seronegative. The CDR3 reads as follows: CASSLSGQSHNSPLHF. In nucleotide form, the sequence is TGTGCCAGCAGCCTGTCGGGACAGAGCCATAATTCACCCCTCCACTTT.